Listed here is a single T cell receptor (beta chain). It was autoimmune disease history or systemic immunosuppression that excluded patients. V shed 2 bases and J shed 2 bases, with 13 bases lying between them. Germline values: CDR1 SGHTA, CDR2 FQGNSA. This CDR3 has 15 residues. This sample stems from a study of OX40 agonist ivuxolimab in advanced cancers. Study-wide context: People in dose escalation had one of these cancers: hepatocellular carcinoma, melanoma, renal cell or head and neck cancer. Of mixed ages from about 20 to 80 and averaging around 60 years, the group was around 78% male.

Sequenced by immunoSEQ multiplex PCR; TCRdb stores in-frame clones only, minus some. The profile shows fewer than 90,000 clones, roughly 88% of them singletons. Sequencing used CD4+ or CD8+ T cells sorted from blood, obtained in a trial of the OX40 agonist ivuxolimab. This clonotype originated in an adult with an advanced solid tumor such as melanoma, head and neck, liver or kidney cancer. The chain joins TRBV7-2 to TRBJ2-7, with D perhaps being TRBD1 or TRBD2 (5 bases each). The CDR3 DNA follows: TGTGCCAGCAGCTTAATGGGACGGAGCCCCTACGAGCAGTACTTC. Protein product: CASSLMGRSPYEQYF.